The 2 T cell receptor beta chains given below trace back to one sample, sequenced in a study of blood T cell repertoires in COVID-19. Produced via immunoSEQ multiplex PCR; TCRdb's table is partial and in-frame only. The table lists around 100,000 clones, approximately 88% of them singletons. Specimen: peripheral blood. The receptors stem from a man between 60 and 75 years old with acute or convalescent COVID-19.

CDR3 DNA: TGTGCCAGCACCACGTCCGGGAGGGGAGGAAACACCATATATTTT. It encodes CASTTSGRGGNTIYF. The chain links TRBV28 to TRBJ1-3, with a possible D match to TRBD1 (5 bases). V was clipped by 7 bases and J by 4 bases, with 17 bases between them. This CDR3 spans 15 amino acids. CDR1 MDHEN and CDR2 SYDVKM come from the germline V gene. Combining the CDR3 with reference TRBV28 and TRBJ1-3 gives the whole variable domain DVKVTQSSRYLVKRTGEKVFLECVQDMDHENMFWYRQDPGLGLRLIYFSYDVKMKEKGDIPEGYSVSREKKERFSLILESASTNQTSMYLCASTTSGRGGNTIYFGEGSWLTVV.

V usage is TRBV27 and J usage is TRBJ2-5; 11 positions match TRBD1. The CDR3 is 16 residues long. V lost 6 bases and J lost 4; bases outside the gene matches: 10. The V gene's germline CDR1 is MNHEY and CDR2 SMNVEV (reference sequence). DNA for the CDR3: TGTGCCAGCAGCCGCGGCCGGGACAGGGGGTTAGAGACCCAGTACTTC. It translates to CASSRGRDRGLETQYF.